A single sample gave rise to the 23 T cell receptor beta chains below, sequenced in a study of blood T cell repertoires in COVID-19. Profiling relied on immunoSEQ multiplex PCR, and the TCRdb table lists in-frame clones only, not all of them. The sample has under 300,000 clones, about 93% seen once. Material for sequencing was peripheral blood. The receptors were sampled from a man younger than 45 with COVID-19, enrolled during active disease.

The rearrangement uses TRBV5-5 and TRBJ1-1; weak D call: TRBD1 (5 bases). The CDR3 runs 15 residues. Trimming left V 3 bases short and J 1 base short, with 13 bases between. Germline V lookup: CDR1 SGHKS, CDR2 YYEKEE (reference sequence). Here the CDR3 DNA reads TGTGCCAGCAGCTCGGCCCTACAGGCGAACACTGAAGCTTTCTTT. As protein: CASSSALQANTEAFF.

The V call is TRBV27, the J call TRBJ1-5; D not resolved. This CDR3 is built from 13 residues. V dropped 4 bases and J dropped 3 bases, with 7 bases sitting between them. Germline V gene sequence: CDR1 MNHEY, CDR2 SMNVEV (reference sequence). The CDR3 sequence is CASSSGNNQPQHF. CDR3 in DNA: TGTGCCAGCAGTTCGGGTAACAATCAGCCCCAGCATTTT.

The chain is built from TRBV2 and TRBJ1-2; TRBD1 matches 9 bases. With 3 bases clipped from V and 3 bases from J, the junction kept 8 bases outside the gene matches. The CDR3 is 16 residues long. Germline loops: CDR1 SNHLY, CDR2 FYNNEI. CDR3 sequence reads: CASSDFNRDRDYGYTF. The CDR3 DNA reads as TGTGCCAGCAGTGACTTCAACCGGGACAGGGACTATGGCTACACCTTC.

This clone was counted a single time. This sequence joins TRBV7-9 and TRBJ1-1; 8 nucleotides align to TRBD1. The germline V gene has CDR1 SEHNR and CDR2 FQNEAQ (reference sequence). V shed 5 bases, J shed 5 bases, and the junction held 7 bases outside the gene matches. The CDR3 runs to 14 residues. Here the CDR3 DNA reads TGTGCCAGCAGCGTCACAGGGGGAGAGACTGAAGCTTTCTTT. It encodes CASSVTGGETEAFF.

The chain links TRBV3-1 (or the pseudogene TRBV3-2) to TRBJ1-2, with 9 positions matching TRBD1. The CDR3 is 15 residues long. V was clipped by 2 bases and J by 8 bases; unmatched bases: 9. From germline, CDR1 is LGHDT and CDR2 YNNKEL (reference sequence). CDR3 DNA sequence: TGTGCCAGCAGCCAATACGGGACAGGGCTGGAAGGCTACACCTTC. It yields the protein CASSQYGTGLEGYTF.

This clone was picked up one time. This rearrangement joins TRBV29-1 to TRBJ2-3, with D possibly TRBD2 on 5 matching bases. Trimming shortened V by 6 bases and J by 2 bases, and 24 bases separated the two germline ends. CDR3 length: 17 residues. Looked up from germline, CDR1 is SQVTM and CDR2 is ANQGSEA. The CDR3 sequence: CSVLSLSGWEHTDTQYF. The CDR3 bases are TGCAGCGTACTATCACTATCGGGGTGGGAACACACAGATACGCAGTATTTT.

CDR3 sequence (DNA): TGTGCTAGTGGCCCGGGACAGTTAAGTGACTACACCTTC. This sequence encodes CASGPGQLSDYTF. J is TRBJ1-2 and V is TRBV12-5; 7 bases are shared with TRBD1. CDR3 length equals 13 residues. CDR1 is LGHNT, CDR2 FRNRAP, per germline. V gave up 6 bases and J gave up 10 bases; unmatched junction bases: 11.

The rearrangement uses TRBV30 and TRBJ2-7; TRBD1 matches 8 bases. J was trimmed by 6 bases and V by 0 bases; bases with no gene match: 16. The CDR3 covers 17 residues. The germline CDR1 and CDR2 sequences are GTSNPN and SVGIG (reference sequence). Here the CDR3 reads CAWSVQGVTRRGPEQYF. The CDR3 coding sequence is TGTGCCTGGAGTGTACAGGGGGTAACAAGACGGGGCCCCGAGCAGTACTTC.

In this sample, this clone turned up a few times. V and J are TRBV3-1 (or the pseudogene TRBV3-2) and TRBJ1-1; TRBD1 is a possible D gene (6 bases). The CDR3 covers 16 residues. The germline V gene encodes CDR1 LGHDT and CDR2 YNNKEL (reference sequence). Trimming stripped 0 bases from V and 6 bases from J, with 17 bases between. The CDR3 is CASSQDGWGRGAEAFF. CDR3 DNA: TGTGCCAGCAGCCAAGATGGCTGGGGCAGGGGAGCTGAAGCTTTCTTT.

This chain links TRBV19 with TRBJ2-3; 8 nucleotides match TRBD2. J gave up 3 bases and V 3 bases, and 5 bases lay outside the gene matches. Per germline, CDR1 LNHDA and CDR2 SQIVND (reference sequence). The length of the CDR3 is 15 residues. CDR3 nucleotides: TGTGCCAGTAGTATTAGAGCGGGGGAGACAGATACGCAGTATTTT. Its translation: CASSIRAGETDTQYF.

This clone came up once. V is TRBV2 and J is TRBJ1-1, with 8 nucleotides matching TRBD1. J lost 0 bases, V lost 6 bases, and 9 bases had no gene match. CDR3 length: 16 amino acids. Germline values: CDR1 SNHLY, CDR2 FYNNEI. The CDR3 region has the DNA TGTGCCAGCAGGGGCTACAGGGGGAACATGAACACTGAAGCTTTCTTT. Its translation: CASRGYRGNMNTEAFF.

In DNA, the CDR3 is TGTGCCAGCTCACCTGTAGGAGGGATCGAAAAACTGTTTTTT. This codes for CASSPVGGIEKLFF. This rearrangement joins TRBV18 to TRBJ1-4; D is unclear. Deletions cut 3 bases from V and 8 bases from J, with 13 bases between. The CDR3 covers 14 residues. CDR1 and CDR2 (germline): KGHSH, LQKENI.

This sequence joins TRBV28 and TRBJ2-2; a weak D match, TRBD2 (7 bases). With 7 bases removed from V and 7 bases from J, the gap between germline ends came to 19 bases. Per the germline V gene, CDR1 is MDHEN and CDR2 is SYDVKM. This CDR3 is built from 15 residues. This chain's CDR3 is CASTLGGAPYGELFF. CDR3 in DNA: TGTGCCAGCACCTTGGGGGGGGCGCCTTACGGGGAGCTGTTTTTT. The full variable domain, rest sourced from reference TRBV28 and TRBJ2-2, is DVKVTQSSRYLVKRTGEKVFLECVQDMDHENMFWYRQDPGLGLRLIYFSYDVKMKEKGDIPEGYSVSREKKERFSLILESASTNQTSMYLCASTLGGAPYGELFFGEGSRLTVL.

This rearrangement joins TRBV5-1 to TRBJ2-1; 10 bases fit TRBD2. Trimming removed 5 bases from V and 4 bases from J; junction bases left unmatched: 6. The CDR3 loop spans 15 amino acids. Germline lookup yields CDR1 SGHRS and CDR2 YFSETQ. The CDR3 is CASREGTSEYNEQFF. The CDR3, as DNA: TGCGCCAGCAGGGAAGGGACTAGCGAGTACAATGAGCAGTTCTTC.

The chain carries TRBV12-5 and TRBJ1-5; TRBD1 aligns across 7 bases. The CDR3 spans 14 residues. V shed 5 bases, J shed 3 bases, and the junction held 4 bases outside the gene matches. Germline V gives CDR1 LGHNT, CDR2 FRNRAP. As DNA, the CDR3 is TGTGCTAGTGGTCCAGGGACAGACAATCAGCCCCAGCATTTT. Its translation: CASGPGTDNQPQHF.

This chain connects TRBV2 to TRBJ2-1, with a tentative D call TRBD1 (6 bases). Germline CDR1 SNHLY, CDR2 FYNNEI. Trimming shortened V by 7 bases and J by 10 bases, and 29 bases separated the two germline ends. This CDR3 spans 17 amino acids. Here the CDR3 DNA reads TGTGCCAGCACCAACTTGGGGGCAGGGCTCCTTCGGGCCGAGCAGTTCTTC. Translation: CASTNLGAGLLRAEQFF.

The V and J genes are TRBV10-1 and TRBJ2-7; TRBD1 matches 8 bases. There are 13 residues in the CDR3. V dropped 6 bases and J dropped 8; count of bases not matched to a gene: 9. CDR1 and CDR2 from the germline V gene are WNHNN and SYGVQD (reference sequence). The CDR3 loop is CASSHGTGVKQYF. The CDR3 region has the DNA TGCGCCAGCAGCCACGGGACAGGAGTAAAGCAGTACTTC.

CDR3 amino acids: CASSPGTGVRTEAFF. The CDR3 region has the DNA TGCGCCAGCAGCCCCGGTACGGGGGTTCGGACTGAAGCTTTCTTT. J is TRBJ1-1 and V is TRBV4-1, with D perhaps TRBD1 (5 bases). Looked up from germline, CDR1 is MGHRA and CDR2 is YSYEKL. Trimming took 4 bases from V and 5 from J, leaving 17 bases between them. This CDR3 is built from 15 residues.

V usage is TRBV7-3 and J usage is TRBJ1-2; D gene uncertain. This CDR3 comprises 16 residues. CDR1 is SGHTA, CDR2 FQGTGA, per germline. V lost 5 bases and J 7 bases, leaving 23 bases between the germline ends. The CDR3 spells CASSRLVVDPSGGYTF. In nucleotides, the CDR3 is TGTGCCAGCAGCCGCTTGGTCGTGGACCCAAGCGGTGGCTACACCTTC.

The rearrangement joins TRBV13 to TRBJ2-5, with D hard to call. V was cut by 0 bases and J by 3 bases, with 8 bases left in between. Germline V lookup: CDR1 PRHDT, CDR2 FYEKMQ (reference sequence). The CDR3 has 14 residues. CDR3 residues: CASSLGLQKETQYF. CDR3 in DNA: TGTGCCAGCAGCTTAGGCCTCCAGAAAGAGACCCAGTACTTC.

The gene calls are TRBV5-1 and TRBJ1-4; 8 bases line up with TRBD1. This CDR3 is 19 amino acids long. Germline CDR1 is SGHRS and CDR2 is YFSETQ. With V trimmed by 3 bases and J by 0 bases, 13 bases remained unmatched. The CDR3 DNA reads as TGCGCCAGCAGCTCCGGGTTCGGCAGGGGGCTTGCAACTAATGAAAAACTGTTTTTT. This gives the protein CASSSGFGRGLATNEKLFF.

The chain links TRBV5-4 to TRBJ2-1, with a possible D match to TRBD1 (6 bases). Trimming shortened V by 0 bases and J by 3 bases, and 10 bases separated the two germline ends. The germline V gene has CDR1 SGHNT and CDR2 YYREEE (reference sequence). CDR3 length: 15 residues. In nucleotides, the CDR3 is TGTGCCAGCAGCTTGGGTACAGGGAACTACAATGAGCAGTTCTTC. Amino acids: CASSLGTGNYNEQFF.

DNA for the CDR3: TGTGCTAGTGGAGGCGGGACAGGGGTAGAAGGCTACACCTTC. This translates into CASGGGTGVEGYTF. The V call is TRBV12-5, the J call TRBJ1-2; TRBD1 agrees at 10 bases. The CDR3 spans 14 residues. CDR1 is LGHNT, CDR2 FRNRAP, per germline. V was clipped by 6 bases and J by 8 bases; unmatched bases: 9. The full variable domain, its missing parts supplied by reference TRBV12-5 and TRBJ1-2, is DARVTQTPRHKVTEMGQEVTMRCQPILGHNTVFWYRQTMMQGLELLAYFRNRAPLDDSGMPKDRFSAEMPDATLATLKIQPSEPRDSAVYFCASGGGTGVEGYTFGSGTRLTVV.